This T cell receptor (beta chain) was obtained from a study of immune evolution from preneoplasia to lung adenocarcinoma. The V end lost 2 bases, the J end lost 0 bases, and 11 bases lay between the germline ends. The CDR3 consists of 16 residues. CDR1 SGHRS and CDR2 YFSETQ come from the germline V gene. Method: immunoSEQ multiplex PCR; TCRdb's copy keeps in-frame clones and lacks some. The sample lists 15,000 to 20,000 clones, roughly 90% seen once, with about 2.5% in the top ten. The sample holds a few counts of this clone. What it binds is unknown. Study-level findings and limits: Normal lung had highest clonality; later lesions appeared denser, more diverse. KRAS-mutant nodules had the highest T cell clonality.

The V gene is TRBV5-1, the J gene TRBJ2-2, with D possibly TRBD1 on 6 matching bases. The specimen was FFPE invasive lung adenocarcinoma tissue. This clonotype was obtained from a person between 65 and 79 years old with invasive lung adenocarcinoma. The CDR3 reads CASSFGQSANTGELFF. The CDR3 coding sequence is TGCGCCAGCAGCTTTGGACAGTCCGCGAACACCGGGGAGCTGTTTTTT. The full variable domain, with the rest looked up from reference TRBV5-1 and TRBJ2-2, is KAGVTQTPRYLIKTRGQQVTLSCSPISGHRSVSWYQQTPGQGLQFLFEYFSETQRNKGNFPGRFSGRQFSNSRSEMNVSTLELGDSALYLCASSFGQSANTGELFFGEGSRLTVL.